This T cell receptor beta chain is from a study of T-cell reconstitution after alpha-beta-depleted transplantation in children. Library preparation (for TCRbeta) was performed with unique molecular identifiers. Via MiXCR, TCRdb re-called the PCR reads, giving one row per CDR3 protein. Altogether approximately 800,000 distinct CDR3 sequences are present, about 16% being singletons, with the ten largest covering under 6%. Trimming pared 5 bases from V and 5 bases from J, leaving 22 bases between. The CDR3 extends over 16 amino acids. Germline lookup yields CDR1 MNHEY and CDR2 SVGAGI. Only a few counts were recorded for this clonotype.

The material was PBMCs, mostly from graft donor cells, obtained 360 days after TCRalphabeta/CD19-depleted stem cell transplant. This clonotype was obtained from a male patient younger than 18 who had a stem cell transplant for acute lymphoblastic leukemia, so the T cells may come from the graft donor. V usage is TRBV6-5 and J usage is TRBJ2-7, with D possibly being TRBD2 (7 bases). The CDR3 DNA is TGTGCCAGCAGTCACCGTCGGGGGGCTAAACTACACGAGCAGTACTTC. Translation gives CASSHRRGAKLHEQYF.